This T cell receptor beta chain was obtained from a study of shared clonotypes between healthy human individuals. General study points: Depth of sequencing was expected to influence donor clonotype sharing.

CDR1 and CDR2 from the germline V gene are GTSNPN and SVGIG (reference sequence). The length of the CDR3 is 14 residues. Notes on this clone: Its antigen is undetermined.

Each unsorted PBMC replicate got 300 ng genomic DNA, roughly 30,000 genomes. Original processing notes: Without quality scores, immunoSEQ junctional reads could not be filtered like full-length reads. TCRdb's copy holds only in-frame clones and misses some; the assay was immunoSEQ multiplex PCR. The V and J calls and clone size come from that table; D and trimming were worked out from the DNA. Here the sample spans about 490,000 clones, 60% to 80% being singletons. The rearrangement links TRBV30 to TRBJ2-5; D may match TRBD1 or TRBD2 (5 bases each). The end of the DNA is better explained by TRBJ2-7, so the J call may be wrong. Sequencing was done on a sample of PBMCs. The receptor comes from a woman aged 40 to 50 in good health. Some clones in this sample may be carry-over from other donors' samples. The CDR3 bases are TGTGCCTGGACGTGGGCAGGGAGCTCCTACGAGCAGTACTTC. Its translation: CAWTWAGSSYEQYF.